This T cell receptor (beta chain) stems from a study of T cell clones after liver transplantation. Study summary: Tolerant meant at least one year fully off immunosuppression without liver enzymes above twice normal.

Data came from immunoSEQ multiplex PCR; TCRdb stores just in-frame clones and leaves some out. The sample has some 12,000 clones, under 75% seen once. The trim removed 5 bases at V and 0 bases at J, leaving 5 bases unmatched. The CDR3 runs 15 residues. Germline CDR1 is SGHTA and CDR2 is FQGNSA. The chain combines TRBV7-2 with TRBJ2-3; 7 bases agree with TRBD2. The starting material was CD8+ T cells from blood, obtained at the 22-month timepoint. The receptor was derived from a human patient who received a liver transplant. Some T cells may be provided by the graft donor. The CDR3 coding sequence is TGTGCCAGCAGCCCTAGCGGATCTAGCACAGATACGCAGTATTTT. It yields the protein CASSPSGSSTDTQYF.